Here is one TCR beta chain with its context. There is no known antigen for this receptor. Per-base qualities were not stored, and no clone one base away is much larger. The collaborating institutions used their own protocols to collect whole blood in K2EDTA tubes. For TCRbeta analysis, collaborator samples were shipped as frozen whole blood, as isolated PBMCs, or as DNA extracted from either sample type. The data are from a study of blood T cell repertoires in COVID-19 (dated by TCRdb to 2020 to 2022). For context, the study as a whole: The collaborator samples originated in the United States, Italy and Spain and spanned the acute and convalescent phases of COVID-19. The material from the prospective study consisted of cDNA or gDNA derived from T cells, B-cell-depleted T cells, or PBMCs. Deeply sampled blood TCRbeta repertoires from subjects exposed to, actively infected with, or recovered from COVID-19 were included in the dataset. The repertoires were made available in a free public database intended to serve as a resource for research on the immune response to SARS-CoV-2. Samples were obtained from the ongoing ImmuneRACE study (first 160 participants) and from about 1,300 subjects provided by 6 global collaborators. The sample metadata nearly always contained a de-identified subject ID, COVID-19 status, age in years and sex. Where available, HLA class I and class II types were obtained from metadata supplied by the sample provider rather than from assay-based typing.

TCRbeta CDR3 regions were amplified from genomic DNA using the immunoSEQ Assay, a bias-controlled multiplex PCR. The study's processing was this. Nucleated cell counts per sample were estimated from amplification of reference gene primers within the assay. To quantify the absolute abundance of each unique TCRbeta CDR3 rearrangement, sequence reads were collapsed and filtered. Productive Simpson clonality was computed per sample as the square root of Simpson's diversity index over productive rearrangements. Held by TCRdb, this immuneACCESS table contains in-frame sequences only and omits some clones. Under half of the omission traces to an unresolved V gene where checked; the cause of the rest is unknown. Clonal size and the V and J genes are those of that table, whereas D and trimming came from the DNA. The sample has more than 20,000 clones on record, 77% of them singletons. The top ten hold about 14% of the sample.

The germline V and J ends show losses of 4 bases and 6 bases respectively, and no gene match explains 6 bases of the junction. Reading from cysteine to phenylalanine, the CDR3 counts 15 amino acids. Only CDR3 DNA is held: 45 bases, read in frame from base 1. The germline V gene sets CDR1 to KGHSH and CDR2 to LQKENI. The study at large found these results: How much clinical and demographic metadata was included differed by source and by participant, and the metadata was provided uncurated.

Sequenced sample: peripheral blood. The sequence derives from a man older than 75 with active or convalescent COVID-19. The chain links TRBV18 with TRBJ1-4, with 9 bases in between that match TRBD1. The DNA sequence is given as TGTGCCAGCTCACGCCAGACAGGGGGGGATGAAAAACTGTTTTTT. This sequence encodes CASSRQTGGDEKLFF.